The text below deals with one T cell receptor (beta chain). In the original analysis: By means of reference gene primer amplification, nucleated cell counts were estimated. Clones were read by immunoSEQ multiplex PCR, and TCRdb kept only the in-frame ones, dropping some. D and trimming were read from the DNA, whereas the V and J calls and clone size are those reported in that table. The data hold under 80,000 clones, with about 83% observed a single time. The data are from a study of blood T cell repertoires in COVID-19. Across the whole study: Sites in the United States, Italy and Spain provided acute and convalescent COVID-19 samples. Sample material is recorded as cDNA or gDNA derived from T cells, B-cell-depleted T cells, or PBMCs.

Germline CDR1 is SGHTA and CDR2 is FQGNSA. The CDR3 runs 14 residues. Unmatched junction bases numbered 8, after V lost 5 bases and J lost 7 bases. The TCR was taken from a woman aged 55-70 years with acute or convalescent COVID-19. The sequenced material came from peripheral blood. The V and J genes are TRBV7-2 and TRBJ1-1; 9 bases match TRBD1. The CDR3 DNA reads as TGTGCCAGCAGCCATTCCCGGGACAGGGATGAAGCTTTCTTT. Its protein is CASSHSRDRDEAFF.